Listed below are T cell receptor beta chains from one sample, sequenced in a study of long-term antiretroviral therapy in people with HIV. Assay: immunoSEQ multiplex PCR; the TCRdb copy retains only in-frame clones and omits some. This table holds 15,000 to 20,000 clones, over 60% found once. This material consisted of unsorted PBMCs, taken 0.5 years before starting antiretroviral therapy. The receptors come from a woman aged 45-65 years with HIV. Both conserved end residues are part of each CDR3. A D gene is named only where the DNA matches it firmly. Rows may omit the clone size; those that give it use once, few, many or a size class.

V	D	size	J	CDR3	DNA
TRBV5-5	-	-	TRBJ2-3	CASSFVGTQYF	TGTGCCAGCAGCTTCGTGGGTACGCAGTATTTT
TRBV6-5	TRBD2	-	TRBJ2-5	CASSLGGGAWETQYF	TGTGCCAGCAGTTTGGGCGGGGGGGCCTGGGAGACCCAGTACTTC
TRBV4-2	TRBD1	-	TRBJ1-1	CASSFWTGGAGTEAFF	TGTGCCAGCAGCTTCTGGACAGGGGGCGCGGGGACTGAAGCTTTCTTT
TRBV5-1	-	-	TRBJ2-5	CASSFRGQETQYF	TGCGCCAGCAGCTTCAGGGGCCAAGAGACCCAGTACTTC
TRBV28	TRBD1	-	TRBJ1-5	CASRPGQSYSNQPQHF	TGTGCCAGCAGGCCGGGACAGTCTTATAGCAATCAGCCCCAGCATTTT
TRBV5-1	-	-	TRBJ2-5	CASSLADSSGETQYF	TGCGCCAGCAGCTTGGCCGACTCCTCCGGGGAGACCCAGTACTTC
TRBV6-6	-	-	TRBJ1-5	CASSYSPGVGQPQHF	TGTGCCAGCAGTTACTCGCCGGGAGTAGGTCAGCCCCAGCATTTT
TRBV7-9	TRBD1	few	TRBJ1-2	CASSQTGAYGYTF	TGTGCCAGCAGCCAGACAGGGGCCTATGGCTACACCTTC
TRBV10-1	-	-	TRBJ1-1	CASSDGQSEAFF	TGCGCCAGCAGTGATGGACAGTCTGAAGCTTTCTTT
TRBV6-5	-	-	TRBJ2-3	CASSYRGSDTQYF	TGTGCCAGCAGTTACCGAGGGTCAGATACGCAGTATTTT
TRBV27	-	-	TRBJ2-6	CATGATPSGANVLTF	TGTGCCACGGGGGCCACCCCCTCTGGGGCCAACGTCCTGACTTTC
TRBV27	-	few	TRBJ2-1	CASSGELNNEQFF	TGTGCCAGCAGTGGGGAATTAAACAATGAGCAGTTCTTC
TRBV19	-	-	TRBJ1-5	CASSIDLDQPQHF	TGTGCCAGTAGTATAGATCTAGATCAGCCCCAGCATTTT
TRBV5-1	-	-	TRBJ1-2	CASSLGDNYGYTF	TGCGCCAGCAGCTTGGGCGATAACTATGGCTACACCTTC
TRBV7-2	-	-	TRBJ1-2	CASSYNPFYGYTF	TGTGCCAGCAGCTACAACCCCTTCTATGGCTACACCTTC
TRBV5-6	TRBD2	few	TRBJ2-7	CASSFTSAYYEQYF	TGTGCCAGCAGCTTCACTAGCGCCTACTACGAGCAGTACTTC
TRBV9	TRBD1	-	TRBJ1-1	CASSVVSRGPLNTEAFF	TGTGCCAGCAGCGTAGTTAGCAGGGGGCCATTGAACACTGAAGCTTTCTTT
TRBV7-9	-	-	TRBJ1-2	CASSLAGSYGYTF	TGTGCCAGCAGCTTAGCTGGGAGCTATGGCTACACCTTC
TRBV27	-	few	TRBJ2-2	CASSFVSRTGELFF	TGTGCCAGCAGTTTTGTTAGTCGGACCGGGGAGCTGTTTTTT
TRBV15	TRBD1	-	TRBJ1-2	CATSRTGGLDGYTF	TGTGCCACCAGCAGGACAGGGGGCCTGGATGGCTACACCTTC
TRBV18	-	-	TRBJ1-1	CASSSIAGWNTEAFF	TGTGCCAGCTCCTCAATTGCAGGGTGGAACACTGAAGCTTTCTTT
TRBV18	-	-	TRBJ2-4	CASSPGQGLSIQYF	TGTGCCAGCTCACCTGGGCAGGGGCTTAGCATTCAGTACTTC